Listed here are 24 T cell receptor beta chains from one sample, sequenced in a study of T cell changes during pregnancy in multiple sclerosis. Only in-frame clones appear in the TCRdb table, and some are missing; sequencing was by immunoSEQ multiplex PCR. The table has 77,000 or so clones, around 93% seen once; the top ten hold about 0.72%. The material was peripheral blood, obtained in the second trimester of pregnancy. Every receptor here comes from a female donor in good health, enrolled as a control in a pregnancy study.

In its sample, this clone was seen once. This chain joins TRBV7-2 and TRBJ1-5, with no clear D. Germline V lookup: CDR1 SGHTA, CDR2 FQGNSA. With 5 bases removed from V and 5 bases from J, the gap between germline ends came to 10 bases. The CDR3 has 13 residues. This chain's CDR3 is CASSPGVYQPQHF. The CDR3 DNA sequence: TGTGCCAGCAGCCCCGGGGTTTATCAGCCCCAGCATTTT.

This clone appeared once. This rearrangement joins TRBV7-2 to TRBJ1-1; TRBD1 agrees at 7 bases. The germline gives CDR1 SGHTA, CDR2 FQGNSA. Germline trimming cut 4 bases from V and 5 bases from J; bases unmatched to any gene: 7. This CDR3 has 14 residues. In DNA, the CDR3 is TGTGCCAGCAGCTATCAGGGGGGAGGTACTGAAGCTTTCTTT. This translates into CASSYQGGGTEAFF.

The chain joins TRBV7-9 to TRBJ2-1; perhaps TRBD1 as D (5 bases). The ends were cut back, 4 bases at V and 2 bases at J, with 9 bases in the middle. The CDR3 length is 14 residues. The germline V gene has CDR1 SEHNR and CDR2 FQNEAQ (reference sequence). CDR3 sequence reads: CASSSTVAYNEQFF. The CDR3 region has the DNA TGTGCCAGCAGCTCGACAGTGGCCTACAATGAGCAGTTCTTC. The full variable domain, completed using reference TRBV7-9 and TRBJ2-1, is DTGVSQNPRHKITKRGQNVTFRCDPISEHNRLYWYRQTLGQGPEFLTYFQNEAQLEKSRLLSDRFSAERPKGSFSTLEIQRTEQGDSAMYLCASSSTVAYNEQFFGPGTRLTVL.

This clone has only one observation. The V call is TRBV5-6, the J call TRBJ1-5; 8 nucleotides match TRBD1. V lost 3 bases and J lost 5; bases outside the gene matches: 10. Per germline, CDR1 SGHDT and CDR2 YYEEEE. CDR3 size: 16 residues. CDR3 amino acids: CASSSTGATAHQPQHF. The CDR3 region has the DNA TGTGCCAGCAGCTCGACAGGGGCCACCGCCCATCAGCCCCAGCATTTT.

The genes are TRBV7-2 and TRBJ2-1, with TRBD2 identical over 14 bases. With V trimmed by 4 bases and J by 8 bases, 7 bases remained unmatched. Germline loops: CDR1 SGHTA, CDR2 FQGNSA. This CDR3 has 16 residues. This CDR3 reads CASSSRLAGGLDEQFF. The DNA for the CDR3 is TGTGCCAGCAGCTCGAGACTAGCGGGGGGGCTCGATGAGCAGTTCTTC.

This clone has only one observation. V and J are TRBV10-1 and TRBJ2-5; the D gene is possibly TRBD1 (6 bases). The closer fit of TRBJ2-7 to the DNA end suggests the J call may be wrong. This CDR3 spans 13 amino acids. The germline V gene encodes CDR1 WNHNN and CDR2 SYGVQD (reference sequence). The CDR3 DNA follows: TGCGCCAGCAGCACCCACAGGGTCTACGAGCAGTACTTC. As protein: CASSTHRVYEQYF.

The CDR3 DNA reads as TGTGCCAGCAGCGGACGGACAGGACCCTACGAGCAGTACTTC. Residues: CASSGRTGPYEQYF. V usage is TRBV9 and J usage is TRBJ2-7, with 7 bases fitting TRBD1. V gave up 3 bases and J gave up 2 bases; unmatched junction bases: 5. The CDR3 spans 14 residues. Germline V gene lookup returns CDR1 SGDLS and CDR2 YYNGEE.

The chain uses TRBV7-9 and TRBJ1-1; a weak D match, TRBD1 (5 bases). The V end was cut by 7 bases, the J end by 1 base, with 13 bases between. The CDR3 loop spans 14 amino acids. Germline-derived CDR1 and CDR2 are SEHNR and FQNEAQ (reference sequence). CDR3 DNA sequence: TGTGCCAGCATCATGGGGCAGCCGAACACTGAAGCTTTCTTT. Translated, it gives CASIMGQPNTEAFF.

V is TRBV7-9 and J is TRBJ1-1, with D possibly TRBD1 on 6 matching bases. The CDR3 length is 13 residues. V was shortened by 4 bases and J by 1 base, with 7 bases between the two germline ends. Germline assignment: CDR1 SEHNR and CDR2 FQNEAQ (reference sequence). CDR3 loop: CASSWTENTEAFF. The CDR3 DNA sequence: TGTGCCAGCAGCTGGACAGAGAACACTGAAGCTTTCTTT.

The chain links TRBV2 to TRBJ2-7; 8 positions match TRBD2. In germline, CDR1 is SNHLY, CDR2 FYNNEI. The V and J ends lost 2 bases and 2 bases, in that order; junction bases with no gene match: 5. The CDR3 has 15 residues. For the CDR3, the DNA is TGTGCCAGCAGTGAACGGTCGGGGGGGCCCTACGAGCAGTACTTC. Translating it yields CASSERSGGPYEQYF.

The rearrangement links TRBV29-1 to TRBJ2-5; 10 bases are a match to TRBD2. Germline V gene data show CDR1 as SQVTM and CDR2 as ANQGSEA. The CDR3 is 13 amino acids. The CDR3 bases are TGCAGTATTAAGCGGGGGGGTGTCGAGACCCAGTACTTC. It translates to CSIKRGGVETQYF.

The rearrangement uses TRBV19 and TRBJ1-5; 7 bases match TRBD1. The CDR3 totals 16 residues. V shed 5 bases, J shed 4 bases, and the junction held 11 bases outside the gene matches. Germline V CDR1 and CDR2: LNHDA, SQIVND (reference sequence). The CDR3 nucleotides read TGTGCCAGTAGTCGATCCTTGGGACAGCTGAATCAGCCCCAGCATTTT. This encodes CASSRSLGQLNQPQHF.

This clone came up once. The chain combines TRBV29-1 with TRBJ1-3, with a tentative D call TRBD1 (5 bases). This CDR3 contains 14 residues. With 5 bases removed from V and 0 bases from J, the gap between germline ends came to 11 bases. CDR1 is SQVTM and CDR2 is ANQGSEA in the germline V gene. For the CDR3, the DNA is TGCAGCGTTATTGACAGCTACTCTGGAAACACCATATATTTT. It is translated as CSVIDSYSGNTIYF.

The chain joins TRBV13 to TRBJ2-1; weak D call: TRBD1 (6 bases). Trimming took off 1 base at V and 1 base at J, with 20 bases between the two ends. Germline V lookup: CDR1 PRHDT, CDR2 FYEKMQ (reference sequence). The CDR3 length is 19 residues. The CDR3 DNA sequence: TGTGCCAGCAGCTTAGTGGCACAACAGGGAAAAAAATCCTACAATGAGCAGTTCTTC. Protein: CASSLVAQQGKKSYNEQFF.

This clone is a singleton in its sample. The genes are TRBV7-9 and TRBJ1-6, with TRBD1 matching over 8 bases. The CDR3 runs to 13 residues. Germline CDR1 SEHNR, CDR2 FQNEAQ (reference sequence). With 4 bases clipped from V and 8 bases from J, the junction kept 1 base outside the gene matches. Here the CDR3 reads CASSSTGDSPLHF. The CDR3 bases are TGTGCCAGCAGCTCGACAGGGGATTCACCCCTCCACTTT.

The rearrangement uses TRBV14 and TRBJ2-7, with no clear D. The CDR3 is 16 residues long. CDR1 is SGHDN and CDR2 is FVKESK in the germline V gene. Trimming shortened V by 0 bases and J by 0 bases, and 12 bases separated the two germline ends. The CDR3 loop is CASSQDSFGASYEQYF. The DNA for the CDR3 is TGTGCCAGCAGCCAAGATTCTTTCGGAGCCTCCTACGAGCAGTACTTC.

The chain joins TRBV2 to TRBJ2-2; the match to TRBD2 covers 9 bases. CDR3 length: 14 residues. Germline V gene data show CDR1 as SNHLY and CDR2 as FYNNEI. With V trimmed by 4 bases and J by 5 bases, 2 bases remained unmatched. The CDR3 sequence: CASSGAGGTGELFF. CDR3 in DNA: TGTGCCAGCAGTGGAGCGGGGGGTACCGGGGAGCTGTTTTTT.

The rearrangement uses TRBV7-6 and TRBJ1-6; D perhaps matches TRBD1 (6 bases). This CDR3 region has 18 residues. Trimming shortened V by 3 bases and J by 7 bases, and 22 bases separated the two germline ends. Per germline, CDR1 SGHVS and CDR2 FNYEAQ. DNA for the CDR3: TGTGCCAGCAGCTTCAGTCTTGGAGCCAGGGGCATAAATTCACCCCTCCACTTT. Protein sequence: CASSFSLGARGINSPLHF.

V and J are TRBV5-5 and TRBJ2-1; the D is unclear. This CDR3 comprises 13 residues. The germline V gene has CDR1 SGHKS and CDR2 YYEKEE (reference sequence). V was clipped by 0 bases and J by 4 bases, with 5 bases between them. Written as DNA, the CDR3 is TGTGCCAGCAGCTTGGAGGAGTACAATGAGCAGTTCTTC. Its protein is CASSLEEYNEQFF.

This clone was seen only once. A junction boundary mismatches the germline segment, possibly from a read error. The chain recombines TRBV7-7 with TRBJ1-3; no clear D gene. Germline values: CDR1 SSHAT, CDR2 FNYEAQ (reference sequence). The CDR3 contains 19 residues. The CDR3 reads CASSLELAGPTSSGNTIYF. Here the CDR3 DNA reads TGTGCTAGCAGCTTAGAGCTTGCCGGTCCAACTAGCTCTGGAAACACCATATATTTT.

The gene calls are TRBV13 and TRBJ1-4; D is unclear. Between the trimmed V and J ends, which lost 5 bases and 2 bases, there was a span of 12 bases. The CDR3 covers 15 residues. CDR1 is PRHDT and CDR2 is FYEKMQ in the germline V gene (reference sequence). This CDR3 reads CASSTRSGTNEKLFF. In DNA form, the CDR3 reads TGTGCCAGCAGCACTCGATCGGGGACTAATGAAAAACTGTTTTTT.

The gene calls are TRBV6-1 and TRBJ2-3; D gene uncertain. V lost 1 base, J lost 0 bases, and 8 bases lay in between. The germline gives CDR1 MNHNS, CDR2 SASEGT. The CDR3 runs to 15 residues. The CDR3 DNA is TGTGCCAGCAGTGAAGATTCTAGTAGCACAGATACGCAGTATTTT. It codes for CASSEDSSSTDTQYF.

The chain recombines TRBV18 with TRBJ2-5; no definite D call. Trimming cost V 3 bases and J 5 bases, with 13 bases left between them. CDR1 and CDR2 (germline): KGHSH, LQKENI. The CDR3 sequence is 14 residues long. The CDR3 loop is CASSPRQSRETQYF. Here the CDR3 DNA reads TGTGCCAGCTCACCGAGGCAGTCCCGGGAGACCCAGTACTTC.

The chain couples TRBV5-1 to TRBJ1-6, with 7 bases fitting TRBD1. The CDR3 spans 15 residues. CDR1 and CDR2 from the germline V gene are SGHRS and YFSETQ. V lost 6 bases to trimming and J lost 13 bases; unmatched junction nucleotides: 16. The CDR3 nucleotides read TGCGCCAGCACCACGTCTCGACAGGGTTCAAGCCCCCTCCACTTT. Protein: CASTTSRQGSSPLHF.